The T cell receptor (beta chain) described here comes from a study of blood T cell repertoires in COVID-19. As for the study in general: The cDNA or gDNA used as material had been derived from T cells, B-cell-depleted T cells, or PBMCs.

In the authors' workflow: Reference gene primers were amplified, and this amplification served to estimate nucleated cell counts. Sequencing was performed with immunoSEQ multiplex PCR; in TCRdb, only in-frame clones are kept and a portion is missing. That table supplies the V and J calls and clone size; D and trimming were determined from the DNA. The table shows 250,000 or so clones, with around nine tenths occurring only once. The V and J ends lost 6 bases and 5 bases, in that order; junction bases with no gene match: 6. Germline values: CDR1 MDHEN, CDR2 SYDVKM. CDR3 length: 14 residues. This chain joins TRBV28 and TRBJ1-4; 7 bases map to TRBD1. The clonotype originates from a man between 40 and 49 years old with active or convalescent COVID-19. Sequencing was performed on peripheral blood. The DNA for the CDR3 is TGTGCCAGCAGACCAGGGGGACAGAATGAAAAACTGTTTTTT. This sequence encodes CASRPGGQNEKLFF.